One sample yielded the 8 T cell receptor beta chains listed below, sequenced in a study of T-cell reconstitution after alpha-beta-depleted transplantation in children. Using unique molecular identifiers, the investigators prepared the TCRbeta library. TCRdb reprocessed the PCR reads with MiXCR, giving one entry per CDR3 protein. The data hold about 460,000 distinct CDR3 sequences, with roughly a tenth observed a single time. Sequenced here: PBMCs, sampled before TCRalphabeta/CD19-depleted stem cell transplant. These TCRs come from a child aged 2 to 10 with inherited bone marrow failure, due to receive a stem cell transplant.

In its sample, this clonotype was seen many times. The chain links TRBV27 to TRBJ2-7; D ambiguous. Trimming cost V 9 bases and J 3 bases, with 18 bases left between them. This CDR3 is 14 amino acids long. The V gene's germline CDR1 is MNHEY and CDR2 SMNVEV (reference sequence). The CDR3 nucleotides are TGTGCCAGTAAAATACCCGACAACGTCTACGAGCAGTACTTC. Its protein is CASKIPDNVYEQYF.

This clonotype was seen more than once but under ten times. V gene TRBV20-1 combines with J gene TRBJ2-4, with a possible D match to TRBD1 (5 bases). The CDR3 has 12 amino acids. Trimming left V 6 bases short and J 8 bases short, with 14 bases between. The germline gives CDR1 DFQATT, CDR2 SNEGSKA (reference sequence). The CDR3 reads CSAKGQGHIQYF. In DNA, the CDR3 is TGCAGTGCGAAAGGGCAGGGCCACATTCAGTACTTC.

This chain uses TRBV5-1 with TRBJ2-3; D is perhaps TRBD1 (6 bases). V was clipped by 4 bases and J by 2 bases, with 14 bases between them. Germline assignment: CDR1 SGHRS and CDR2 YFSETQ. There are 15 residues in the CDR3. The CDR3 DNA reads TGCGCCAGCAGCACTGGGGGCGATATCACAGATACGCAGTATTTT. Protein product: CASSTGGDITDTQYF.

This clonotype has at least ten counts. J is TRBJ2-7 and V is TRBV7-2; 12 bases fit TRBD2. The CDR3 totals 16 residues. Germline values: CDR1 SGHTA, CDR2 FQGNSA. Trimming cost V 5 bases and J 4 bases; bases outside gene matches: 9. CDR3 residues: CASSTLLAGGPYEQYF. The CDR3 coding sequence is TGTGCCAGCAGCACATTGCTAGCGGGAGGGCCATACGAGCAGTACTTC.

Ten or more counts support this clonotype. A junction end diverges from the germline sequence, so it may reflect a read error. The V and J genes are TRBV7-2 and TRBJ2-3; 15 bases match TRBD2. The CDR3 contains 15 residues. Germline CDR1 is SGHTA and CDR2 is FQGNSA. The CDR3 loop reads CASSLGLAGGDTQYF. DNA for the CDR3: TGCGCCAGCAGCTTGGGACTAGCGGGAGGAGATACGCAGTATTTT.

This clonotype appeared a few times. The J gene is TRBJ1-2, the V gene TRBV5-1; D is undetermined. V was pared by 0 bases and J by 6 bases, with 12 bases between. The CDR3 has 14 amino acids. Germline V gives CDR1 SGHRS, CDR2 YFSETQ. The CDR3 coding sequence is TGCGCCAGCAGCTTGGATGCCGTTACAGATGGCTACACCTTC. This codes for CASSLDAVTDGYTF.

There are a few counts of this clonotype. The gene calls are TRBV15 and TRBJ2-5; 9 positions agree with TRBD1. Germline CDR1 and CDR2: LNHNV and YYDKDF (reference sequence). Trimming removed 0 bases from V and 6 bases from J; junction bases left unmatched: 11. The CDR3 spans 17 residues. Here the CDR3 reads CATSRDRGTGTLKTQYF. The CDR3 DNA follows: TGTGCCACCAGCAGAGACCGAGGGACAGGGACTCTGAAGACCCAGTACTTC.

V and J are TRBV5-1 and TRBJ2-1; D not resolved. The CDR3 sequence is 14 residues long. The V gene's germline CDR1 is SGHRS and CDR2 YFSETQ. V shed 2 bases and J shed 8 bases, with 14 bases lying between them. In nucleotides, the CDR3 is TGCGCCAGCAGCTTCTGGTCCCCTTCCGATGAGCAGTTCTTC. Its translation: CASSFWSPSDEQFF.